This entry concerns a single T cell receptor beta chain. Its cognate antigen is unknown. These data originate in a study of T cell responses to AZD1222 COVID-19 vaccine. Germline lookup yields CDR1 SGHTA and CDR2 FQGTGA. This CDR3 has 16 residues. The V and J ends lost 5 bases and 3 bases, in that order; junction bases with no gene match: 5. TCRdb's copy holds only in-frame clones and misses some; the assay was immunoSEQ multiplex PCR. Of some 130,000 clones listed, about 93% are singletons. Broader study findings: Researchers report vaccine-associated CD4 TCRs spanning spike, with dominance at 160-218 and 743-854. Samples come after the peak T cell response, not at day 14.

The chain employs TRBV7-3 and TRBJ2-1; 12 positions agree with TRBD2. The clonotype originates from an adult in good health. The source material was peripheral blood, sampled on day 0 of AZD1222 vaccination. For the CDR3, the DNA is TGTGCCAGCAGCAGACTAGCGGGAGACAACTACAATGAGCAGTTCTTC. This sequence encodes CASSRLAGDNYNEQFF. Looking up the rest from reference TRBV7-3 and TRBJ2-1 gives the full variable domain: GAGVSQTPSNKVTEKGKYVELRCDPISGHTALYWYRQSLGQGPEFLIYFQGTGAADDSGLPNDRFFAVRPEGSVSTLKIQRTERGDSAVYLCASSRLAGDNYNEQFFGPGTRLTVL.